This entry describes one T cell receptor beta chain. The assay was immunoSEQ multiplex PCR, and TCRdb's table has in-frame clones only and misses some. Of over 110,000 clones in the sample, over 75% were seen once. The age range of participants was 18 to 89 years, with residence in about two dozen US areas. This record belongs to a study of blood T cell repertoires in COVID-19. Study overall: Each recovered donor of Cohort 3 presented with two negative PCRs, clearance, or symptom resolution. Whether acute or convalescent, the COVID-19 samples came from the United States, Italy and Spain. T cells, B-cell-depleted T cells, or PBMCs provided the cDNA or gDNA that served as material.

This TCR was sampled from a man aged 45-60 years in a cohort exposed to, infected with or recovered from COVID-19 (not recorded which). What was sequenced was PBMCs or T cells enriched from blood (not recorded which).

The CDR3 here is CASSLALLPDTQYF. Here the CDR3 DNA reads TGTGCCAGCAGTTTGGCTCTCCTCCCGGATACGCAGTATTTT. This sequence joins TRBV27 and TRBJ2-3, with no clear D. This CDR3 is built from 14 residues. Germline V gene data show CDR1 as MNHEY and CDR2 as SMNVEV (reference sequence). Trimming removed 3 bases at V and 6 bases at J, with 13 bases between.